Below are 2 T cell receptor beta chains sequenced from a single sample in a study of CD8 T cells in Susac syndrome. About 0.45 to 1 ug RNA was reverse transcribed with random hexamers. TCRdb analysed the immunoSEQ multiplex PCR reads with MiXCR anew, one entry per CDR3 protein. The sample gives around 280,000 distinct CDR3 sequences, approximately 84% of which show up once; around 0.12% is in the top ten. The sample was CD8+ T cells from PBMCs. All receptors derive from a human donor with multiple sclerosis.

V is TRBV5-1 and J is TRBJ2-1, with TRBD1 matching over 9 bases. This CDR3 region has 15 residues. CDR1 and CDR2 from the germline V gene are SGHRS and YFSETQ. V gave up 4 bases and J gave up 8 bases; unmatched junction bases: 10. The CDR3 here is CASSQSGTGFYEQFF. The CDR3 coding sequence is TGCGCCAGCAGCCAATCCGGGACAGGGTTTTATGAGCAGTTCTTC. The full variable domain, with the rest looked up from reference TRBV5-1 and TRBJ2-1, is KAGVTQTPRYLIKTRGQQVTLSCSPISGHRSVSWYQQTPGQGLQFLFEYFSETQRNKGNFPGRFSGRQFSNSRSEMNVSTLELGDSALYLCASSQSGTGFYEQFFGPGTRLTVL.

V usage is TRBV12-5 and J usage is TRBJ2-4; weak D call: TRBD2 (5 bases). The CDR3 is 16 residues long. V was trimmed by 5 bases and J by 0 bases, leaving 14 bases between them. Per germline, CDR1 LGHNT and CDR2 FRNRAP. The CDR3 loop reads CASGQAGELAKNIQYF. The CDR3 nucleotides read TGTGCTAGTGGTCAAGCCGGGGAGCTAGCCAAAAACATTCAGTACTTC.